The 15 T cell receptor beta chains reported below all come from one sample, sequenced in a study of tissue T cells after allogeneic stem cell transplantation. Only in-frame clones appear in the TCRdb table, and some are missing; sequencing was by immunoSEQ multiplex PCR. In the table there are approximately 2,900 clones, under 75% of which are singletons. Steroid-refractory graft-versus-host disease after allogeneic hematopoietic cell transplant qualified adults for prospective research-autopsy enrollment. This specimen consisted of descending colon tissue, obtained at autopsy. The receptors come from a male patient of 60 years or more with steroid-refractory graft-versus-host disease after an allogeneic stem cell transplant. Some T cells may have originated in the graft donor.

This chain connects TRBV7-3 to TRBJ1-2; perhaps TRBD1 as D (5 bases). V was trimmed by 2 bases and J by 2 bases, leaving 9 bases between them. The CDR3 consists of 14 residues. Germline V gene sequence: CDR1 SGHTA, CDR2 FQGTGA. The CDR3 is CASSLGAGNYGYTF. CDR3 in DNA: TGTGCCAGCAGCTTAGGTGCAGGGAACTATGGCTACACCTTC.

Sample share makes this clone large. The genes are TRBV7-9 and TRBJ1-4, with D tentatively TRBD1 (5 bases). The CDR3 has 15 residues. V lost 7 bases and J 7 bases, leaving 19 bases between the germline ends. Per the germline V gene, CDR1 is SEHNR and CDR2 is FQNEAQ (reference sequence). CDR3 protein: CASTPIAGTTEKLFF. In DNA form, the CDR3 reads TGTGCCAGCACCCCAATCGCAGGGACGACTGAAAAACTGTTTTTT.

The V gene is TRBV19, the J gene TRBJ2-7, with 7 bases identical to TRBD1. Per germline, CDR1 LNHDA and CDR2 SQIVND (reference sequence). The V and J ends lost 11 bases and 6 bases, in that order; junction bases with no gene match: 22. This CDR3 has 16 residues. This chain's CDR3 is CASQPRQGSGYSEQYF. CDR3 in DNA: TGTGCCTCACAACCGAGACAGGGATCCGGCTATAGCGAGCAGTACTTC.

This chain links TRBV4-3 with TRBJ1-2; D is possibly TRBD1 (6 bases). CDR3 length: 15 residues. Germline CDR1 LGHNA, CDR2 YSLEER. The V gene lost 0 bases and the J gene lost 7 bases, with 15 bases spanning the gap. The CDR3 DNA reads as TGCGCCAGCAGCCAAGATGGGGGGCCCCTCGGTGGCTACACCTTC. Its translation: CASSQDGGPLGGYTF.

This clone showed up just a few times. This chain connects TRBV18 to TRBJ2-1, with 7 bases that match TRBD2. CDR3 length: 17 amino acids. From germline, CDR1 is KGHSH and CDR2 LQKENI. The V and J ends lost 2 bases and 3 bases, in that order; junction bases with no gene match: 10. The CDR3 DNA sequence: TGTGCCAGCTCACCAACACAGGCGGGGGACCTCTACAATGAGCAGTTCTTC. Protein: CASSPTQAGDLYNEQFF.

This clone is large by share. The gene calls are TRBV5-8 and TRBJ1-2; D not resolved. Trimming cost V 0 bases and J 8 bases, with 14 bases left between them. Germline values: CDR1 SGHTS, CDR2 YDEGEE. The CDR3 has 14 amino acids. The CDR3 spells CASSLGRLRSGYTF. Written as DNA, the CDR3 is TGTGCCAGCAGCTTGGGACGTTTACGGTCGGGCTACACCTTC.

The chain recombines TRBV6-1 with TRBJ2-2; the match to TRBD2 covers 10 bases. Germline CDR1 and CDR2: MNHNS and SASEGT. This CDR3 spans 17 amino acids. The V segment lost 1 base and the J segment 5 bases; nucleotides outside the gene matches: 7. The CDR3 is CASSEGSGGVVTGELFF. CDR3 bases: TGTGCCAGCAGTGAAGGGAGCGGGGGGGTCGTAACCGGGGAGCTGTTTTTT.

The chain recombines TRBV5-1 with TRBJ2-1; D is unresolved. In germline, CDR1 is SGHRS, CDR2 YFSETQ. The CDR3 loop spans 14 amino acids. V lost 4 bases to trimming and J lost 7 bases, with 15 bases between them. Here the CDR3 DNA reads TGCGCCAGCAGCCGTCTTGATCGTTGGAATGAGCAGTTCTTC. This encodes CASSRLDRWNEQFF.

This clone is judged large. The rearrangement joins TRBV9 to TRBJ1-1; TRBD1 matches 9 bases. V was pared by 0 bases and J by 0 bases, with 6 bases of the junction left unmatched. The V gene's germline CDR1 is SGDLS and CDR2 YYNGEE. This CDR3 comprises 17 residues. CDR3 nucleotides: TGTGCCAGCAGCGTAGCTGCGGGACAGGGAATGAACACTGAAGCTTTCTTT. This sequence encodes CASSVAAGQGMNTEAFF.

The V gene is TRBV9, the J gene TRBJ1-1, with 7 bases aligning to TRBD1. There are 14 residues in the CDR3. Looked up from germline, CDR1 is SGDLS and CDR2 is YYNGEE. Trimming at V came to 0 bases and at J to 1 base, leaving 0 bases not matched to a gene. For the CDR3, the DNA is TGTGCCAGCAGCGTAGAGGGGGCGAACACTGAAGCTTTCTTT. This codes for CASSVEGANTEAFF.

The V call is TRBV12-3 or TRBV12-4, the J call TRBJ1-1; D is unclear. V gave up 5 bases and J gave up 4 bases, with 5 bases separating them. This CDR3 has 11 amino acids. This CDR3 reads CASSTITEAFF. As DNA, the CDR3 is TGTGCCAGCAGTACAATCACTGAAGCTTTCTTT.

The genes are TRBV12-3 or TRBV12-4 and TRBJ2-1, with D possibly being TRBD2 (5 bases). CDR3 length equals 12 residues. Trimming stripped 6 bases from V and 13 bases from J, with 16 bases between. The CDR3, as DNA: TGTGCCAGCAGCCTGACGGACTTGTCACAGTTCTTC. Translated: CASSLTDLSQFF.

V is TRBV5-8 and J is TRBJ1-6; tentative D call: TRBD1 (6 bases). Germline loops: CDR1 SGHTS, CDR2 YDEGEE. V was trimmed by 1 base and J by 4 bases, leaving 12 bases between them. The CDR3 loop spans 16 amino acids. The CDR3 nucleotides read TGTGCCAGCAGCTTGCGGGGGCTATCGTATAATTCACCCCTCCACTTT. Translating gives CASSLRGLSYNSPLHF.

This clone counts as large. The chain joins TRBV4-2 to TRBJ2-2; D is unclear. The V and J ends lost 0 bases and 1 base respectively, with 15 bases between them. Germline V lookup: CDR1 LGHNA, CDR2 YNFKEQ. The CDR3 has 18 amino acids. The CDR3 region has the DNA TGTGCCAGCAGCCAAGATAGGTTAGGGCCCGTGAACACCGGGGAGCTGTTTTTT. Its protein product is CASSQDRLGPVNTGELFF.

CDR3: CASSVASSYNEQFF. CDR3 nucleotides: TGTGCCAGCAGTGTGGCGAGCTCCTACAATGAGCAGTTCTTC. This chain joins TRBV2 and TRBJ2-1; no firm D call. The CDR3 runs to 14 residues. The germline V and J ends were trimmed by 4 bases and 0 bases, with 7 bases remaining between them. Germline CDR1 reads SNHLY; CDR2 reads FYNNEI. Using reference TRBV2 and TRBJ2-1 for the parts outside the CDR3, the full variable domain is EPEVTQTPSHQVTQMGQEVILRCVPISNHLYFYWYRQILGQKVEFLVSFYNNEISEKSEIFDDQFSVERPDGSNFTLKIRSTKLEDSAMYFCASSVASSYNEQFFGPGTRLTVL.